Below are 5 T cell receptor beta chains sequenced from a single sample in a study of T cells in Graves' hyperthyroidism and ophthalmopathy. RNA transcripts gave rise to amplified TCR beta CDR3 regions. When the TCR CDR3 underwent first-round RT-PCR, the HTBI primer set was used. TCRdb recomputed calls from the multiplex PCR reads with MiXCR, one row per CDR3 protein. The sample gives fewer than 350,000 distinct CDR3 sequences, roughly 13% of which show up once; approximately 7.9% is in the top ten. The specimen sequenced was blood. The receptors derive from a woman aged 40 to 49 with Graves' hyperthyroidism.

This clonotype was seen repeatedly, ten times or more. This chain joins TRBV20-1 and TRBJ1-4, with 9 bases fitting TRBD1. The length of the CDR3 is 13 residues. Losses at the gene ends were 5 bases for V and 8 bases for J; bases not matched to a gene: 6. Germline values: CDR1 DFQATT, CDR2 SNEGSKA (reference sequence). CDR3 DNA: TGCAGTGCTGAGGGACAGGGTGGGGAAAAACTGTTTTTT. It codes for CSAEGQGGEKLFF.

This clonotype was found many times. The V call is TRBV27, the J call TRBJ1-6, with a tentative D call TRBD1 (5 bases). V dropped 3 bases and J dropped 5 bases, with 14 bases sitting between them. This CDR3 region has 16 residues. Germline-derived CDR1 and CDR2 are MNHEY and SMNVEV (reference sequence). The CDR3 region has the DNA TGTGCCAGCAGTTTGATTGGAGAGGGGAATAATTCACCCCTCCACTTT. Its protein is CASSLIGEGNNSPLHF.

This clonotype showed up many times. This rearrangement joins TRBV7-8 to TRBJ2-3, with 9 bases aligning to TRBD2. V shed 0 bases and J 6 bases; nucleotides not matched to a gene: 7. The germline V gene encodes CDR1 SGHVS and CDR2 FQNEAQ. This CDR3 has 16 residues. CDR3 amino acids: CASSLAGGRVADTQYF. The CDR3 DNA reads TGTGCCAGCAGCTTAGCGGGCGGGAGGGTGGCGGATACGCAGTATTTT.

A word on this clonotype: A much larger clone differs by one base, so this may be a read error. The chain employs TRBV12-3 or TRBV12-4 and TRBJ2-1; 12 bases line up with TRBD2. The CDR3 contains 15 residues. V dropped 5 bases and J dropped 9; count of bases not matched to a gene: 8. CDR3 nucleotide sequence: TGTGCCAGCAGTAAGAGACTAGCGGGAGCGGTTGAGCAGTTCTTC. It is translated as CASSKRLAGAVEQFF.

The rearrangement links TRBV20-1 to TRBJ1-2, with a weak D call TRBD1 (5 bases). Germline CDR1 DFQATT, CDR2 SNEGSKA (reference sequence). The CDR3 is 11 residues long. V was clipped by 8 bases and J by 5 bases, with 12 bases between them. The chain's CDR3 is CSSDSGYGYTF. The CDR3 DNA is TGCAGTTCGGATTCAGGGTATGGCTACACCTTC.